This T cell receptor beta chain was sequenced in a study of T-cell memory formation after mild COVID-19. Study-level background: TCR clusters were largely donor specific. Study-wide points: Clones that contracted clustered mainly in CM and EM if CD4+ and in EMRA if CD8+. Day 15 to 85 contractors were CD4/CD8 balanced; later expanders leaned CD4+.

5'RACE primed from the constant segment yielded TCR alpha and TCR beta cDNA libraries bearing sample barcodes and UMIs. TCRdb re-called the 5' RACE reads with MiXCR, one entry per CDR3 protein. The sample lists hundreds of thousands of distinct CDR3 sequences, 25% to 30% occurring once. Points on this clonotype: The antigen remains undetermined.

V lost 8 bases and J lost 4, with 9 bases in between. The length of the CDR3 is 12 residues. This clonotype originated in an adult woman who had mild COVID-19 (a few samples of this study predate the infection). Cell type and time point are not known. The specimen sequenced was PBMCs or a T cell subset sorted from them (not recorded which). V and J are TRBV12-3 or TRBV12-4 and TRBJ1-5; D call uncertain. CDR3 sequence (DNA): TGTGCCAGCTGCCTCCTTAATCAGCCCCAGCATTTT. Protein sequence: CASCLLNQPQHF.